This T cell receptor (beta chain) was captured by sequencing in a study of T cell responses to AZD1222 COVID-19 vaccine. Broader study findings: Sampled repertoires all dated from after the peak T cell response.

The data were produced by immunoSEQ multiplex PCR, yet TCRdb's version contains in-frame clones alone and is incomplete. The sample yields about 140,000 clones, 88% seen once. With respect to this clone: The antigen is unknown.

Deletions cut 5 bases from V and 11 bases from J, with 18 bases between. Germline assignment: CDR1 SGHTA and CDR2 FQGTGA. The CDR3 has 13 residues. The V call is TRBV7-3, the J call TRBJ1-1; D may be TRBD1 (6 bases). This clonotype originated in an adult who received the AZD1222 COVID-19 vaccine. This specimen consisted of peripheral blood, obtained 28 days after the second AZD1222 dose. Here the CDR3 reads CASSLRDTDGAFF. CDR3 in DNA: TGTGCCAGCAGCCTCCGGGACACCGACGGGGCTTTCTTT.